This T cell receptor (beta chain) came from a study of graft-versus-host responses after intestinal transplantation. Study overall: Tacrolimus plus steroids were given to all recipients for two to three years, preceded by anti-thymocyte globulin induction. Broader study findings: After transplant, early declines in HvG clones were associated with peak levels of circulating GvH clones. GvH clones turned up in recipient marrow; some had shown up first in ileum or blood. Clonal ratios of graft-versus-host to host-versus-graft in allografts were high for patients exhibiting graft-donor T cell macrochimerism.

Profiled with immunoSEQ multiplex PCR; TCRdb holds only in-frame clones, not every one. The data contain 85,000 to 100,000 clones, approximately 90% of them seen just once; the ten biggest clones take up approximately 0.32%. Comments on this clone: The antigen is not known.

This TCR was recovered from a human donor who was the organ donor for an intestinal transplant. Sequencing used unstimulated CD4+ T cells sorted from spleen or lymph node cells, obtained before transplant.

The CDR3 nucleotides are TGCGCCAGCAGCCGTCTTTGGACTAGCGGCCCCCGGGAGACGCAGTATTTT. The encoded protein is CASSRLWTSGPRETQYF. The chain carries TRBV5-1 and TRBJ2-3; TRBD2 agrees at 10 bases. CDR1 and CDR2 from the germline V gene are SGHRS and YFSETQ. The junction had 17 bases not matched to a gene; V was cut back by 4 bases and J by 9 bases. This CDR3 is 17 amino acids long.